The rows below give T cell receptor beta chains drawn from one sample of a study of OX40 agonist ivuxolimab in advanced cancers. TCRdb keeps only in-frame clones here, not all; method: immunoSEQ multiplex PCR. The table includes 100,000 to 150,000 clones, around 93% detected once. The material sequenced was CD4+ or CD8+ T cells sorted from blood, taken in a trial of the OX40 agonist ivuxolimab. The receptors stem from an adult with an advanced solid tumor such as melanoma, head and neck, liver or kidney cancer. The CDR3 runs from the conserved cysteine through the conserved F or W. D genes are given only for firm matches. For some rows the clone size is stated as once, few or many, or as a class when expanded; others skip it.

j_gene: TRBJ2-7; abundance: -; d_gene: -; v_gene: TRBV7-2; CDR3nt: TGTGCCAGCAGCTTATCTTTGTCCTCCGGGGAGCAGTACTTC; CDR3aa: CASSLSLSSGEQYF
j_gene: TRBJ2-6; abundance: -; d_gene: -; v_gene: TRBV4-3; CDR3nt: TGCGCCAGCAGCCAAGATGTCAGGACCTCCTCTGGGGCCAACGTCCTGACTTTC; CDR3aa: CASSQDVRTSSGANVLTF
j_gene: TRBJ1-6; abundance: -; d_gene: TRBD1; v_gene: TRBV18; CDR3nt: TGTGCCAGCCTGGGACAGGGGGCAAATTACTATAATTCACCCCTCCACTTT; CDR3aa: CASLGQGANYYNSPLHF
j_gene: TRBJ2-2; abundance: -; d_gene: -; v_gene: TRBV6-5; CDR3nt: TGTGCCAGCAGTTACCTCAGGGGGGCCGGGGAGCTGTTTTTT; CDR3aa: CASSYLRGAGELFF
j_gene: TRBJ2-1; abundance: -; d_gene: TRBD1; v_gene: TRBV10-3; CDR3nt: TGTGCCATCAGTCGACAGGGCTCGGGCAATGAGCAGTTCTTC; CDR3aa: CAISRQGSGNEQFF
j_gene: TRBJ2-1; abundance: -; d_gene: TRBD2; v_gene: TRBV16; CDR3nt: TGTGCCAGCAGCTTACGACTAGCGGGAGGTAATGAGCAGTTCTTC; CDR3aa: CASSLRLAGGNEQFF
j_gene: TRBJ2-7; abundance: -; d_gene: TRBD1; v_gene: TRBV27; CDR3nt: TGTGCCAGCAGTGTCGGACAGGGGTACTCCTACGAGCAGTACTTC; CDR3aa: CASSVGQGYSYEQYF
j_gene: TRBJ1-1; abundance: -; d_gene: -; v_gene: TRBV11-3; CDR3nt: TGTGCCAGCAGCTTAGTTGGCAGGGGCCGGAACACTGAAGCTTTCTTT; CDR3aa: CASSLVGRGRNTEAFF
j_gene: TRBJ1-1; abundance: -; d_gene: -; v_gene: TRBV5-5; CDR3nt: TGTGCCAGCAGCGTAACCCCACCTCCTCCGTTGACTGAAGCTTTCTTT; CDR3aa: CASSVTPPPPLTEAFF
j_gene: TRBJ2-3; abundance: -; d_gene: -; v_gene: TRBV11-2; CDR3nt: TGTGCCAGCAGCTCCGGGACAGGTCTAGCGGTCTATGCAGATACGCAGTATTTT; CDR3aa: CASSSGTGLAVYADTQYF
j_gene: TRBJ1-5; abundance: -; d_gene: -; v_gene: TRBV5-8; CDR3nt: TGTGCCAGCACCCCCGGGGTGGGTAGCAATCAGCCCCAGCATTTT; CDR3aa: CASTPGVGSNQPQHF
j_gene: TRBJ1-4; abundance: -; d_gene: -; v_gene: TRBV19; CDR3nt: TGTGCCAGTAGTACCGGAGAGGGTACTGAAAAACTGTTTTTT; CDR3aa: CASSTGEGTEKLFF
j_gene: TRBJ2-1; abundance: -; d_gene: -; v_gene: TRBV28; CDR3nt: TGTGCCAGCAGTTCGAGGAATGAGCAGTTCTTC; CDR3aa: CASSSRNEQFF
j_gene: TRBJ2-2; abundance: -; d_gene: TRBD2; v_gene: TRBV2; CDR3nt: TGTGCCAGCAGCGGACTAGCGGGAGGGCCGGACACCGGGGAGCTGTTTTTT; CDR3aa: CASSGLAGGPDTGELFF
j_gene: TRBJ1-3; abundance: -; d_gene: -; v_gene: TRBV6-5; CDR3nt: TGTGCCAGCAGTTACCACAACAGGGAAGACACCATATATTTT; CDR3aa: CASSYHNREDTIYF
j_gene: TRBJ2-7; abundance: -; d_gene: -; v_gene: TRBV9; CDR3nt: TGTGCCAGCAGCGTAGCTCCGGATTACCGACCATCCTACGAGCAGTACTTC; CDR3aa: CASSVAPDYRPSYEQYF
j_gene: TRBJ2-6; abundance: -; d_gene: -; v_gene: TRBV11-1; CDR3nt: TGTGCCAGCACCATAGGGCCGGCGGGTGGGGCCAACGTCCTGACTTTC; CDR3aa: CASTIGPAGGANVLTF
j_gene: TRBJ2-5; abundance: -; d_gene: -; v_gene: TRBV30; CDR3nt: TGTGCCTGGAGTCGACTAGATAGAGAGACCCAGTACTTC; CDR3aa: CAWSRLDRETQYF
j_gene: TRBJ2-5; abundance: -; d_gene: -; v_gene: TRBV7-2; CDR3nt: TGTGCCAGCAGCTTATCGGGCGGTCTCGCTTATGTGACCCAGTACTTC; CDR3aa: CASSLSGGLAYVTQYF
j_gene: TRBJ1-2; abundance: -; d_gene: TRBD1; v_gene: TRBV10-3; CDR3nt: TGTGCCATCAGTTGGGACAGGCTCTATGGCTACACCTTC; CDR3aa: CAISWDRLYGYTF
j_gene: TRBJ2-1; abundance: -; d_gene: -; v_gene: TRBV29-1; CDR3nt: TGCAGCGTATGCTGGTGGGCTAGCCAAAATTCCTACAATGAGCAGTTCTTC; CDR3aa: CSVCWWASQNSYNEQFF
j_gene: TRBJ2-7; abundance: -; d_gene: -; v_gene: TRBV28; CDR3nt: TGTGCCAGCAGTGCATCGACAGGTTCCTACGAGCAGTACTTC; CDR3aa: CASSASTGSYEQYF
j_gene: TRBJ1-4; abundance: -; d_gene: TRBD1; v_gene: TRBV5-1; CDR3nt: TGCGCCAGCAGAAGACAGGGGGGGTTTAATGAAAAACTGTTTTTT; CDR3aa: CASRRQGGFNEKLFF
j_gene: TRBJ1-1; abundance: -; d_gene: -; v_gene: TRBV6-6; CDR3nt: TGTGCCAGCACCTCCGTATTAACAGGGAACACTGAAGCTTTCTTT; CDR3aa: CASTSVLTGNTEAFF
j_gene: TRBJ2-1; abundance: once; d_gene: TRBD2; v_gene: TRBV28; CDR3nt: TGTGCCAGCAGTTCGCCCTCTCTAGCGGGAGGGTACAATGAGCAGTTCTTC; CDR3aa: CASSSPSLAGGYNEQFF
j_gene: TRBJ1-5; abundance: once; d_gene: -; v_gene: TRBV27; CDR3nt: TGTGCCAGCAGTTTATCGATGGGGGGGAATCAGCCCCAGCATTTT; CDR3aa: CASSLSMGGNQPQHF
j_gene: TRBJ2-5; abundance: -; d_gene: -; v_gene: TRBV6-5; CDR3nt: TGTGCCAGCAGTCCCCCGGACACCCAAGAGACCCAGTACTTC; CDR3aa: CASSPPDTQETQYF
j_gene: TRBJ2-1; abundance: -; d_gene: TRBD2; v_gene: TRBV7-3; CDR3nt: TGTGCCAGCAGCTTGGGAGGGCCTAGCAATGAGCAGTTCTTC; CDR3aa: CASSLGGPSNEQFF
j_gene: TRBJ1-2; abundance: -; d_gene: -; v_gene: TRBV9; CDR3nt: TGTGCCAGCAGCGTAGCCGTAGCGGGACTACACTATGGCTACACCTTC; CDR3aa: CASSVAVAGLHYGYTF
j_gene: TRBJ1-2; abundance: -; d_gene: TRBD1; v_gene: TRBV28; CDR3nt: TGTGCCAGCAGCCCGGGGACAGGGGGGGGAATCTATGGCTACACCTTC; CDR3aa: CASSPGTGGGIYGYTF
j_gene: TRBJ2-5; abundance: -; d_gene: TRBD2; v_gene: TRBV7-3; CDR3nt: TGTGCCAGCAGCTGGTCGACTAGCGGGCACGGGACCCAGTACTTC; CDR3aa: CASSWSTSGHGTQYF
j_gene: TRBJ1-5; abundance: few; d_gene: -; v_gene: TRBV4-3; CDR3nt: TGCGCCAGCAGCCAAGATGGGTCCCGCAATCAGCCCCAGCATTTT; CDR3aa: CASSQDGSRNQPQHF
j_gene: TRBJ1-3; abundance: once; d_gene: TRBD1; v_gene: TRBV7-9; CDR3nt: TGTGCCAGCAGCCCCGTCCCCGGACAGGGAGGAAACACCATATATTTT; CDR3aa: CASSPVPGQGGNTIYF
j_gene: TRBJ2-7; abundance: -; d_gene: TRBD1; v_gene: TRBV7-2; CDR3nt: TGTGCCAGCAGCTCGACAGGGGGCTCCTACGAGCAGTACTTC; CDR3aa: CASSSTGGSYEQYF
j_gene: TRBJ1-4; abundance: -; d_gene: -; v_gene: TRBV2; CDR3nt: TGTGCCAGCAGTGAATTCCCAGGTGGAAAACTGTTTTTT; CDR3aa: CASSEFPGGKLFF
j_gene: TRBJ2-1; abundance: once; d_gene: TRBD2; v_gene: TRBV4-2; CDR3nt: TGTGCCAGCAGCCAAGCCGTAGCGGGAGGGCCCCCAAGGGAGCAGTTCTTC; CDR3aa: CASSQAVAGGPPREQFF
j_gene: TRBJ2-5; abundance: few; d_gene: TRBD1; v_gene: TRBV27; CDR3nt: TGTGCCAGCAGTCTAGGACAGGGGTTGGCGGAAGAGACCCAGTACTTC; CDR3aa: CASSLGQGLAEETQYF
j_gene: TRBJ1-1; abundance: few; d_gene: TRBD1; v_gene: TRBV25-1; CDR3nt: TGTGCCAGCAGAAGACAGGGTAGGTCTGAAGCTTTCTTT; CDR3aa: CASRRQGRSEAFF
j_gene: TRBJ1-1; abundance: -; d_gene: -; v_gene: TRBV5-1; CDR3nt: TGCGCCAGCAGCTCCACGGGGTTTGGCACTGAAGCTTTCTTT; CDR3aa: CASSSTGFGTEAFF
j_gene: TRBJ1-5; abundance: -; d_gene: -; v_gene: TRBV19; CDR3nt: TGTGCCAGTAGTATGAAGGGTTACGGCGGCAATCAGCCCCAGCATTTT; CDR3aa: CASSMKGYGGNQPQHF
j_gene: TRBJ2-3; abundance: -; d_gene: -; v_gene: TRBV5-1; CDR3nt: TGCGCCAGCAGCTTGGACGGACAACCCACAGATACGCAGTATTTT; CDR3aa: CASSLDGQPTDTQYF
j_gene: TRBJ2-3; abundance: -; d_gene: TRBD1; v_gene: TRBV18; CDR3nt: TGTGCCAGCTCACCACCGAGGACAGGGCCCACAGATACGCAGTATTTT; CDR3aa: CASSPPRTGPTDTQYF
j_gene: TRBJ2-5; abundance: -; d_gene: TRBD2; v_gene: TRBV30; CDR3nt: TGTGCCTGGAGTGTACAGTGGCTAGCGGGCCTCCAAGAGACCCAGTACTTC; CDR3aa: CAWSVQWLAGLQETQYF
j_gene: TRBJ1-1; abundance: -; d_gene: -; v_gene: TRBV14; CDR3nt: TGTGCCAGCAGCCAAGGGCCAGAAGTAAGGACGGACCTAATGAACACTGAAGCTTTCTTT; CDR3aa: CASSQGPEVRTDLMNTEAFF
j_gene: TRBJ2-4; abundance: -; d_gene: TRBD1; v_gene: TRBV7-2; CDR3nt: TGTGCCAGCACCTTAGGGGGCAGCGAAAACATTCAGTACTTC; CDR3aa: CASTLGGSENIQYF
j_gene: TRBJ2-7; abundance: -; d_gene: -; v_gene: TRBV7-2; CDR3nt: TGTGCCAGCAGCCTACAGCCCGTAATCTCCTACGAGCAGTACTTC; CDR3aa: CASSLQPVISYEQYF
j_gene: TRBJ2-2; abundance: -; d_gene: -; v_gene: TRBV7-2; CDR3nt: TGTGCCAGCAGCTTAGTCGGGGAGCTGTTTTTT; CDR3aa: CASSLVGELFF
j_gene: TRBJ2-7; abundance: -; d_gene: TRBD2; v_gene: TRBV7-3; CDR3nt: TGTGCCAGCAGCTCAGAACTAGCGGGGGGCTCCGAGCAGTACTTC; CDR3aa: CASSSELAGGSEQYF
j_gene: TRBJ2-2; abundance: -; d_gene: TRBD1; v_gene: TRBV7-2; CDR3nt: TGTGCCAGCAGCCCCCAACAGGGGGAAGCCGGGGAGCTGTTTTTT; CDR3aa: CASSPQQGEAGELFF
j_gene: TRBJ1-1; abundance: once; d_gene: -; v_gene: TRBV4-1; CDR3nt: TGCGCCAGCAGCCCCCGATTAGACACTGAAGCTTTCTTT; CDR3aa: CASSPRLDTEAFF
j_gene: TRBJ2-1; abundance: -; d_gene: -; v_gene: TRBV6-5; CDR3nt: TGTGCCAGCAGTTTAACGACAGTAACTGAGCAGTTCTTC; CDR3aa: CASSLTTVTEQFF
j_gene: TRBJ2-3; abundance: -; d_gene: TRBD2; v_gene: TRBV27; CDR3nt: TGTGCCAGCTCTCGACTAGCGGGAGCAGATACGCAGTATTTT; CDR3aa: CASSRLAGADTQYF
j_gene: TRBJ1-1; abundance: -; d_gene: -; v_gene: TRBV5-1; CDR3nt: TGCGCCAGCAGCGATCTGCAGGAGAACACTGAAGCTTTCTTT; CDR3aa: CASSDLQENTEAFF
j_gene: TRBJ1-2; abundance: -; d_gene: -; v_gene: TRBV6-5; CDR3nt: TGTGCCAGCAGTTACGGGCCTTACTATGGCTACACCTTC; CDR3aa: CASSYGPYYGYTF
j_gene: TRBJ2-1; abundance: -; d_gene: -; v_gene: TRBV7-9; CDR3nt: TGTGCCAGCAGCTTAGGGGATGCTTATAATGAGCAGTTCTTC; CDR3aa: CASSLGDAYNEQFF
j_gene: TRBJ1-1; abundance: -; d_gene: TRBD1; v_gene: TRBV7-9; CDR3nt: TGTGCCAGCAGCCCGGACAGGGTGGGCACTGAAGCTTTCTTT; CDR3aa: CASSPDRVGTEAFF
j_gene: TRBJ2-3; abundance: -; d_gene: -; v_gene: TRBV21-1; CDR3nt: TGTGCCAGCAGCAAAGTCCAGGGGCCTAGCACAGATACGCAGTATTTT; CDR3aa: CASSKVQGPSTDTQYF